A single sample gave rise to the 23 T cell receptor beta chains below, sequenced in a study of T cells in Graves' hyperthyroidism and ophthalmopathy. Amplified regions were TCR beta CDR3 sequences from RNA transcripts. Researchers ran a first-round RT-PCR on the TCR CDR3 using the HTBI primer set. One entry per CDR3 protein results from TCRdb running MiXCR on the multiplex PCR reads. Of some 600,000 distinct CDR3 sequences detected, approximately 44% appear once; the ten largest clones hold 8.2%. Sequenced sample: peripheral blood or thyroid tissue (not recorded which). The receptors were gathered from a woman between 18 and 30 years old with Graves' hyperthyroidism.

This clonotype was seen a handful of times. This chain joins TRBV25-1 and TRBJ2-7; D is unclear. Trimming took off 4 bases at V and 6 bases at J, with 10 bases between the two ends. The germline V gene encodes CDR1 MGHDK and CDR2 SYGVNS. The CDR3 runs to 12 residues. In nucleotides, the CDR3 is TGTGCCAGCAGTGGGGCAGCAGGCGAGCAGTACTTC. It specifies CASSGAAGEQYF.

In the case of this clonotype: Since a much larger clone is just one base distant, this may be a read error. The CDR3 does not end in the conserved phenylalanine or tryptophan, so this is likely a read error. The gene calls are TRBV29-1 and TRBJ1-1; TRBD1 matches 8 bases. Germline lookup yields CDR1 SQVTM and CDR2 ANQGSEA. This CDR3 is built from 13 residues. The CDR3 region has the DNA TGCAGCATTGAGGACAGGGAGGACACTGAAGCTTTCCTT. Residues: CSIEDREDTEAFL.

For this clonotype: One end of the junction varies from germline; a read error may be responsible. The chain is built from TRBV25-1 and TRBJ1-2; D possibly corresponds to TRBD1 (6 bases). The CDR3 covers 15 residues. In germline, CDR1 is MGHDK, CDR2 SYGVNS. The CDR3 region has the DNA TGCGCCAGCAGCTTGGAAATTTGGGGGCTAGAGGGCTACACCTTC. Translating gives CASSLEIWGLEGYTF.

The chain joins TRBV19 to TRBJ2-7, with TRBD1 matching over 7 bases. Losses at the gene ends were 5 bases for V and 0 bases for J; bases not matched to a gene: 4. Germline V gene sequence: CDR1 LNHDA, CDR2 SQIVND (reference sequence). The CDR3 loop spans 14 amino acids. The CDR3 spells CASSDRESSYEQYF. DNA of the CDR3: TGTGCCAGTAGTGACAGGGAGAGCTCCTACGAGCAGTACTTC.

This rearrangement joins TRBV20-1 to TRBJ2-2; D perhaps matches TRBD2 (8 bases). Trimming took 5 bases from V and 6 from J, leaving 16 bases between them. The CDR3 has 14 residues. The germline V gene encodes CDR1 DFQATT and CDR2 SNEGSKA (reference sequence). The CDR3 DNA reads as TGCAGTGCTTTTGTTAGCGGGACAGCCGGGGAGCTGTTTTTT. Translation: CSAFVSGTAGELFF.

In its sample, this clonotype was seen a few times. The rearrangement uses TRBV7-9 and TRBJ1-1; D might be TRBD1 (5 bases). Germline V gene lookup returns CDR1 SEHNR and CDR2 FQNEAQ (reference sequence). Trimming shortened V by 5 bases and J by 1 base, and 11 bases separated the two germline ends. The CDR3 is 14 residues long. The chain's CDR3 is CASSPKGRNTEAFF. In DNA form, the CDR3 reads TGTGCCAGCAGCCCTAAGGGACGGAACACTGAAGCTTTCTTT.

This clonotype was observed at least ten times. V gene TRBV9 combines with J gene TRBJ1-1; D is unclear. This CDR3 region has 12 residues. CDR1 and CDR2 from the germline V gene are SGDLS and YYNGEE. V lost 3 bases and J lost 11, with 14 bases in between. CDR3 bases: TGTGCCAGCAGCGGGCCGATGAATTGGGCTTTCTTT. Its protein product is CASSGPMNWAFF.

The chain is built from TRBV6-1 and TRBJ2-7, with a weak D call TRBD2 (5 bases). The germline CDR1 and CDR2 sequences are MNHNS and SASEGT. The CDR3 runs 14 residues. V gave up 6 bases and J gave up 0 bases, with 12 bases separating them. CDR3 nucleotide sequence: TGTGCCAGCAGGGGGAATAGCGTCTCCTACGAGCAGTACTTC. Translation: CASRGNSVSYEQYF.

This clonotype was seen ten or more times. This chain links TRBV7-8 with TRBJ2-7; 7 bases agree with TRBD2. Germline assignment: CDR1 SGHVS and CDR2 FQNEAQ. This CDR3 spans 13 amino acids. With V trimmed by 2 bases and J by 6 bases, 4 bases remained unmatched. CDR3 region: CASSLTREAEQYF. The CDR3 bases are TGTGCCAGCAGCTTAACACGGGAGGCCGAGCAGTACTTC.

This clonotype occurred many times. The chain has TRBV10-2 and TRBJ1-1; D unresolved. Germline V gives CDR1 WSHSY, CDR2 SAAADI. Trimming took off 3 bases at V and 4 bases at J, with 12 bases between the two ends. The CDR3 has 14 amino acids. This CDR3 is CASSEAGVATEAFF. CDR3 bases: TGCGCCAGCAGTGAAGCTGGGGTAGCCACTGAAGCTTTCTTT.

The J gene is TRBJ2-5, the V gene TRBV20-1; 7 nucleotides agree with TRBD2. The CDR3 is made up of 13 amino acids. After removal of 6 bases from V and 5 bases from J, the junction contained 9 bases not matched to a gene. CDR1 DFQATT and CDR2 SNEGSKA come from the germline V gene (reference sequence). The CDR3 is CSASGTDRETQYF. In DNA, the CDR3 is TGCAGTGCCAGCGGGACCGACCGTGAGACCCAGTACTTC.

This clonotype was detected once. The V and J genes are TRBV29-1 and TRBJ2-7, with 8 positions matching TRBD2. Germline CDR1 reads SQVTM; CDR2 reads ANQGSEA. Germline trimming cut 7 bases from V and 5 bases from J; bases unmatched to any gene: 16. The CDR3 length is 15 residues. The CDR3 nucleotides are TGCAGCGGAGAAACCAGGGCTGGACTAGCCAACGAGCAGTACTTC. Translating it yields CSGETRAGLANEQYF.

The table lists this clonotype with a count of one. The chain has TRBV14 and TRBJ2-5; 9 nucleotides line up with TRBD2. Germline assignment: CDR1 SGHDN and CDR2 FVKESK. The CDR3 contains 16 residues. J was trimmed by 5 bases and V by 3 bases; bases with no gene match: 10. CDR3 nucleotide sequence: TGTGCCAGCAGCCATTTTCCAGCGGGAGGACCGGAGACCCAGTACTTC. Encoded protein: CASSHFPAGGPETQYF.

This clonotype has ten or more counts. J is TRBJ1-5 and V is TRBV7-2; D unresolved. This CDR3 is 13 amino acids long. The germline CDR1 and CDR2 sequences are SGHTA and FQGNSA. V was pared by 3 bases and J by 9 bases, with 12 bases between. The CDR3 loop reads CASSFGEAGPQHF. The CDR3 nucleotides read TGTGCCAGCAGCTTTGGAGAGGCAGGGCCCCAGCATTTT. Full variable domain (missing parts from reference TRBV7-2 and TRBJ1-5): GAGVSQSPSNKVTEKGKDVELRCDPISGHTALYWYRQSLGQGLEFLIYFQGNSAPDKSGLPSDRFSAERTGGSVSTLTIQRTQQEDSAVYLCASSFGEAGPQHFGDGTRLSIL.

This clonotype has more than one count but fewer than ten. The chain couples TRBV7-9 to TRBJ1-6, with 11 bases aligning to TRBD1. J was trimmed by 8 bases and V by 5 bases; bases with no gene match: 8. Germline CDR1 is SEHNR and CDR2 is FQNEAQ (reference sequence). This CDR3 is built from 16 residues. The CDR3 DNA follows: TGTGCCAGCAGCGAGGACAGGGGGCCGGTGGATTCACCCCTCCACTTT. This translates into CASSEDRGPVDSPLHF.

This clonotype was seen ten or more times. This rearrangement joins TRBV6-5 to TRBJ1-2, with a weak D call TRBD1 (6 bases). V was trimmed by 6 bases and J by 0 bases, leaving 8 bases between them. The CDR3 length is 13 residues. CDR1 MNHEY and CDR2 SVGAGI come from the germline V gene. The CDR3 DNA follows: TGTGCCAGCAGCCGGGACACTAACTATGGCTACACCTTC. It codes for CASSRDTNYGYTF.

Ten or more counts support this clonotype. The CDR3, as DNA: TGTGCCAGCAGCTTTGGGGGTCGCGGCGAGCAGTACTTC. Protein: CASSFGGRGEQYF. The chain carries TRBV7-9 and TRBJ2-7; either TRBD1 or TRBD2 may fit D (5 bases each). Germline-derived CDR1 and CDR2 are SEHNR and FQNEAQ (reference sequence). The germline V and J ends were trimmed by 3 bases and 6 bases, with 12 bases remaining between them. There are 13 residues in the CDR3.

At least ten counts were recorded for this clonotype. This chain links TRBV10-3 with TRBJ1-2, with 9 bases identical to TRBD1. V gave up 3 bases and J gave up 0 bases; unmatched junction bases: 2. Germline values: CDR1 ENHRY, CDR2 SYGVKD. This CDR3 is 15 amino acids long. The CDR3 region has the DNA TGTGCCATCAGTGATGGGACAGGGACTAACTATGGCTACACCTTC. Its protein product is CAISDGTGTNYGYTF.

There are many counts of this clonotype. The CDR3 sequence is CASSVGGEYEQYF. The CDR3 coding sequence is TGTGCCAGCTCGGTTGGAGGGGAGTACGAGCAGTACTTC. The V gene is TRBV2, the J gene TRBJ2-7; perhaps TRBD2 as D (6 bases). V was pared by 8 bases and J by 4 bases, with 15 bases between. This CDR3 is built from 13 residues. Germline CDR1 and CDR2: SNHLY and FYNNEI.

The chain combines TRBV7-9 with TRBJ2-3, with a possible D match to TRBD2 (6 bases). Looked up from germline, CDR1 is SEHNR and CDR2 is FQNEAQ (reference sequence). V dropped 2 bases and J dropped 0 bases, with 21 bases sitting between them. The CDR3 has 19 residues. In DNA form, the CDR3 reads TGTGCCAGCAGCTTAAAAGTGATGATGGACTATCCGAGCACAGATACGCAGTATTTT. This gives the protein CASSLKVMMDYPSTDTQYF.

This clonotype came up many times. This chain links TRBV2 with TRBJ2-7, with 7 bases aligning to TRBD1. J gave up 9 bases and V 7 bases, and 12 bases lay outside the gene matches. Per germline, CDR1 SNHLY and CDR2 FYNNEI. The CDR3 loop spans 13 amino acids. The CDR3 DNA sequence: TGTGCCAGCACACTTACAGGGGCCCCCTTGCAGTACTTC. Translating gives CASTLTGAPLQYF.

The gene calls are TRBV7-2 and TRBJ2-7, with D tentatively TRBD1 or TRBD2 (5 bases each). V lost 5 bases and J 7 bases, leaving 15 bases between the germline ends. The CDR3 contains 13 residues. Germline loops: CDR1 SGHTA, CDR2 FQGNSA. DNA for the CDR3: TGTGCCAGCAGCCAAGCCGGGACGAGAGAGCAGTACTTC. Its protein is CASSQAGTREQYF.

This clonotype was observed many times. The rearrangement links TRBV29-1 to TRBJ1-2, with unresolved D. The germline V gene encodes CDR1 SQVTM and CDR2 ANQGSEA. Trimming took off 4 bases at V and 2 bases at J, with 14 bases between the two ends. There are 14 residues in the CDR3. The CDR3 loop is CSVVGGLRNYGYTF. CDR3 DNA: TGCAGCGTTGTGGGAGGGTTGCGGAACTATGGCTACACCTTC.